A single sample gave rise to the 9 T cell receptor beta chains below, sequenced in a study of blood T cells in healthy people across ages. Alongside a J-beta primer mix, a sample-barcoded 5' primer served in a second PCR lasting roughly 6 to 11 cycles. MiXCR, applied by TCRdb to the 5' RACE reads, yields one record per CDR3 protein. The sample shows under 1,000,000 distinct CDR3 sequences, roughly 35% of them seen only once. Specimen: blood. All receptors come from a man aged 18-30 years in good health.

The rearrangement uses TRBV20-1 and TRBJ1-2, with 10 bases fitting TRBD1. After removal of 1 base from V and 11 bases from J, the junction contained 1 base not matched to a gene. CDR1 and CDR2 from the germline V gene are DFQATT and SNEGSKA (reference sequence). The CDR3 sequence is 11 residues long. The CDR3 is CSARGTGGYTF. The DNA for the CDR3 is TGCAGTGCTAGAGGGACAGGGGGTTACACCTTC.

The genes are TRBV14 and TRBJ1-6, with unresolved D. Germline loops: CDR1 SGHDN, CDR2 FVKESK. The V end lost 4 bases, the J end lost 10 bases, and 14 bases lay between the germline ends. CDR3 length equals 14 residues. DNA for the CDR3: TGTGCCAGCAGCCCCGGCCCACTAGTGTCACCCCTCCACTTT. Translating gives CASSPGPLVSPLHF.

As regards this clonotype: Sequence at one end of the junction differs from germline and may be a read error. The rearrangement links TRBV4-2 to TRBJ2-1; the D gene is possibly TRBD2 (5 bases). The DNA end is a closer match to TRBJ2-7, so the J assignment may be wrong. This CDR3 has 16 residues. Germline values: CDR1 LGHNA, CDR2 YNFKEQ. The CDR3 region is CVSSRRWGATDNEQYF. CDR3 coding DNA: TGTGTCAGCAGCCGTCGCTGGGGAGCCACTGACAATGAGCAGTACTTC.

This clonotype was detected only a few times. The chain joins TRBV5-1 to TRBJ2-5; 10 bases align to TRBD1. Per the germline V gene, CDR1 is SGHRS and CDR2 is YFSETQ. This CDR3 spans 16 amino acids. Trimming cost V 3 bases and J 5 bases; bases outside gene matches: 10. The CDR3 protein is CASSSNPGQGRETQYF. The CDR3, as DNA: TGCGCCAGCAGCTCAAACCCGGGACAGGGGAGGGAGACCCAGTACTTC.

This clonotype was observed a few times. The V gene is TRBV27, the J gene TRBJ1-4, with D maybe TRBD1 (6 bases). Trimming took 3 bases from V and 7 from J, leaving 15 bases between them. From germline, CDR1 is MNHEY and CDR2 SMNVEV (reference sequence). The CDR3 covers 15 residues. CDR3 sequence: CASSFDGQGTEKLFF. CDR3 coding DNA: TGTGCCAGCAGTTTCGACGGGCAGGGGACTGAAAAACTGTTTTTT.

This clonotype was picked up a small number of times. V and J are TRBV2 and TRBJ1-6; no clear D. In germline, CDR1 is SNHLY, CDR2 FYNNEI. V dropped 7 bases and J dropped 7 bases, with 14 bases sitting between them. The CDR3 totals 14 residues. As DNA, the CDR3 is TGTGCCAGCATTTCGGCGGATGCGAATTCACCCCTCCACTTT. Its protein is CASISADANSPLHF.

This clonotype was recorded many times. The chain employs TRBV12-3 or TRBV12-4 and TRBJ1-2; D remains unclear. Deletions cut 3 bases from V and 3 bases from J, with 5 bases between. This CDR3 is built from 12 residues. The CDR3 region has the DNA TGTGCCAGCAGTTTTCTCCACTATGGCTACACCTTC. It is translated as CASSFLHYGYTF.

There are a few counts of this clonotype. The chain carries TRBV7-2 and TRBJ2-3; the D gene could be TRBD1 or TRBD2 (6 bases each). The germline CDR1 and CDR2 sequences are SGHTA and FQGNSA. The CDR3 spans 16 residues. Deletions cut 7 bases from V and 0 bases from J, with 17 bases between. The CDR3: CASTISRGASTDTQYF. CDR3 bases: TGTGCCAGCACCATATCGAGGGGGGCTAGCACAGATACGCAGTATTTT.

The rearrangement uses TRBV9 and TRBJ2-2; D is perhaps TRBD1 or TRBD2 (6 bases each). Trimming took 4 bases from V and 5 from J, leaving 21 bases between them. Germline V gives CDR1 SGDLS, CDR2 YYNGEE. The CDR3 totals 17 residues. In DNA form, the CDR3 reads TGTGCCAGCAGCAAGAGGGGGGATGAAAGTTGGACCGGGGAGCTGTTTTTT. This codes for CASSKRGDESWTGELFF.